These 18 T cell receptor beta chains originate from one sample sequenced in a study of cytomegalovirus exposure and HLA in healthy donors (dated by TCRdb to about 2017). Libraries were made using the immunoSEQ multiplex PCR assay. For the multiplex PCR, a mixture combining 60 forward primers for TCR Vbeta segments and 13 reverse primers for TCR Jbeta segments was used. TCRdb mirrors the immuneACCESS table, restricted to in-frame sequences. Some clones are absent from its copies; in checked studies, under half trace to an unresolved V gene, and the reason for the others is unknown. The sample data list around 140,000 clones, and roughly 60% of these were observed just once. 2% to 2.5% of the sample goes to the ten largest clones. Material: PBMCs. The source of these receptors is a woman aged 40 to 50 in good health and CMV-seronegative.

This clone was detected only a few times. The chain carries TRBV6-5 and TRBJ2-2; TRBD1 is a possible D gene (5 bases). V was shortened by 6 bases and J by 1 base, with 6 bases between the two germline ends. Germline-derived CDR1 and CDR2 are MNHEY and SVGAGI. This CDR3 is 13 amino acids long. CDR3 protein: CASSRENTGELFF. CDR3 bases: TGTGCCAGCAGCAGGGAGAACACCGGGGAGCTGTTTTTT.

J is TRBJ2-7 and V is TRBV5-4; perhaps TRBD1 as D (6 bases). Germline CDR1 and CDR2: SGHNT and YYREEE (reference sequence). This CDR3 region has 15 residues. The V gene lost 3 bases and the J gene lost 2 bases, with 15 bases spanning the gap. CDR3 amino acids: CASSSMTGIPYEQYF. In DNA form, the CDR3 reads TGTGCCAGCAGCTCCATGACAGGAATCCCCTACGAGCAGTACTTC.

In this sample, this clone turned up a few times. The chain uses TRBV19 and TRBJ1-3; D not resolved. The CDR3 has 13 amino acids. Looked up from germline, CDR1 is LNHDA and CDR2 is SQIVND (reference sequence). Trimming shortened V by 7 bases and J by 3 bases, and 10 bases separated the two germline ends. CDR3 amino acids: CASIPGFGNTIYF. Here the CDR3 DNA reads TGTGCCAGTATCCCTGGCTTTGGAAACACCATATATTTT.

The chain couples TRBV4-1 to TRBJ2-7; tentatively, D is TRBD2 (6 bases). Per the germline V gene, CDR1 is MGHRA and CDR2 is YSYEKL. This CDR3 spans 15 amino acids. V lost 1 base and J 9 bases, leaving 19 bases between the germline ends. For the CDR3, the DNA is TGCGCCAGCAGCCAAGTTGGGGACTTGCTACGAGTGCAGTACTTC. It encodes CASSQVGDLLRVQYF.

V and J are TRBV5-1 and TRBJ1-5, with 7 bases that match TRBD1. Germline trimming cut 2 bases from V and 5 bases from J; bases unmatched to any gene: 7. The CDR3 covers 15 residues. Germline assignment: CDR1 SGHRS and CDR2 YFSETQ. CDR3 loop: CASSLQGSVDQPQHF. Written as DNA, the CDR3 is TGCGCCAGCAGCTTACAGGGGAGCGTCGATCAGCCCCAGCATTTT.

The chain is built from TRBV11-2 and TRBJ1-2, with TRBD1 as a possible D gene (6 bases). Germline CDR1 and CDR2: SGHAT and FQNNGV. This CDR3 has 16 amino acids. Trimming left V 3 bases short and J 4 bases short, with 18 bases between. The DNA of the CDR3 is TGTGCCAGCAGCTTGCGGGGGGCGCAGGCTGTCTATGGCTACACCTTC. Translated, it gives CASSLRGAQAVYGYTF.

CDR3 coding DNA: TGTGCCAGCAGTCCCGGCCCGGGGAAAAAACTGTTTTTT. It yields the protein CASSPGPGKKLFF. This rearrangement joins TRBV28 to TRBJ1-4; D uncertain. Germline CDR1 is MDHEN and CDR2 is SYDVKM. There are 13 residues in the CDR3. V was trimmed by 5 bases and J by 9 bases, leaving 13 bases between them.

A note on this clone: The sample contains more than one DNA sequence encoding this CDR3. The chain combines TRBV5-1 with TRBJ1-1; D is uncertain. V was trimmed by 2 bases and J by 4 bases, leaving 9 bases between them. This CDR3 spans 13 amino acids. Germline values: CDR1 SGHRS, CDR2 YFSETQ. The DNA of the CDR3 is TGCGCCAGCAGCTTACGGGTGGCCACTGAAGCTTTCTTT. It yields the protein CASSLRVATEAFF.

Here the CDR3 reads CASSLFSGGGTDTQYF. For the CDR3, the DNA is TGTGCCAGCAGCTTATTTAGCGGGGGGGGCACAGATACGCAGTATTTT. V is TRBV7-6 and J is TRBJ2-3, with TRBD2 identical over 11 bases. Germline V CDR1 and CDR2: SGHVS, FNYEAQ. The CDR3 has 16 amino acids. With V trimmed by 2 bases and J by 1 base, 2 bases remained unmatched.

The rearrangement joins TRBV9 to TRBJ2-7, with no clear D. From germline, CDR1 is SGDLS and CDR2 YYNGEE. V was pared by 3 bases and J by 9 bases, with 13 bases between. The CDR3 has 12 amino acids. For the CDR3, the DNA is TGTGCCAGCAGCGCAGACCTCGGGTGGCAGTACTTC. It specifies CASSADLGWQYF.

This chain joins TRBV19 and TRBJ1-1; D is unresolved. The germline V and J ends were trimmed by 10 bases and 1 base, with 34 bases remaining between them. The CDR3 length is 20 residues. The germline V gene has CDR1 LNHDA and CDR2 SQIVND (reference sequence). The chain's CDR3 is CATLPPPRRSRKRQNTEAFF. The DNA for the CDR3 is TGTGCCACTCTACCCCCCCCTCGCAGATCAAGGAAACGACAGAACACTGAAGCTTTCTTT.

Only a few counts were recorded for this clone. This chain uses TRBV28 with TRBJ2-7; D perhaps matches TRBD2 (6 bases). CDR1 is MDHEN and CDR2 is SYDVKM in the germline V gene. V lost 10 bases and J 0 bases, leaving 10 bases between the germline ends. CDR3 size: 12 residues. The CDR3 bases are TGTGCCATTGGGGGGAACTCCTACGAGCAGTACTTC. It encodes CAIGGNSYEQYF. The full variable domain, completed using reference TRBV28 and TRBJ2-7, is DVKVTQSSRYLVKRTGEKVFLECVQDMDHENMFWYRQDPGLGLRLIYFSYDVKMKEKGDIPEGYSVSREKKERFSLILESASTNQTSMYLCAIGGNSYEQYFGPGTRLTVT.

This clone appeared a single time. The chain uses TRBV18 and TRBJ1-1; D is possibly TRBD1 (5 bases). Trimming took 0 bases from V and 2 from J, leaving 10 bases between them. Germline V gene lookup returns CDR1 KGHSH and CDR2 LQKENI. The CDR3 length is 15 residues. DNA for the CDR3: TGTGCCAGCTCACCACCCCCCGACAGAAACACTGAAGCTTTCTTT. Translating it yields CASSPPPDRNTEAFF.

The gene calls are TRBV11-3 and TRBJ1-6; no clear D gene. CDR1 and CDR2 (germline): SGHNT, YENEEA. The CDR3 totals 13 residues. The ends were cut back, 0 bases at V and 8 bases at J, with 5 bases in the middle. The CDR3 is CASSLDEDSPLHF. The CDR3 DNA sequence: TGTGCCAGCAGCTTAGATGAGGATTCACCCCTCCACTTT.

CDR3 coding DNA: TGCGCCAGCAGCCAACTGGGCGGGGTTAACACCGGGGAGCTGTTTTTT. Protein sequence: CASSQLGGVNTGELFF. V is TRBV4-1 and J is TRBJ2-2; D might be TRBD2 (6 bases). V lost 2 bases to trimming and J lost 2 bases, with 12 bases between them. Per germline, CDR1 MGHRA and CDR2 YSYEKL. The CDR3 loop spans 16 amino acids.

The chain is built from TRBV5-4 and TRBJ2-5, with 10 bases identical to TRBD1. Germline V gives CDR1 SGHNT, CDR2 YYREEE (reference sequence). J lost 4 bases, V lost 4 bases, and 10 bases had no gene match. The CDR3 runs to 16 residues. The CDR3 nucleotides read TGTGCCAGCAGCCCTCCCGGACAGGGGGTGGGAGAGACCCAGTACTTC. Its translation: CASSPPGQGVGETQYF.

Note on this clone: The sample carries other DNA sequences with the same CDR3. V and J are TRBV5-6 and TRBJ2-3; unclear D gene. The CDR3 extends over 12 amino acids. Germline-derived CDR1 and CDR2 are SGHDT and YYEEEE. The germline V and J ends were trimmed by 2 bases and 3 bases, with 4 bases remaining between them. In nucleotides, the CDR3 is TGTGCCAGCAGCTTAGCGACAGATACGCAGTATTTT. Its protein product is CASSLATDTQYF.

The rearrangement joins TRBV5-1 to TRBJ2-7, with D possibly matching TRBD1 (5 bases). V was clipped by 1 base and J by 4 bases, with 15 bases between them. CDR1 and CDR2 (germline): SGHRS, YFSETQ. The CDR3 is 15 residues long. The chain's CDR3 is CASSLTTGHYYEQYF. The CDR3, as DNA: TGCGCCAGCAGCTTGACCACCGGACACTATTACGAGCAGTACTTC.